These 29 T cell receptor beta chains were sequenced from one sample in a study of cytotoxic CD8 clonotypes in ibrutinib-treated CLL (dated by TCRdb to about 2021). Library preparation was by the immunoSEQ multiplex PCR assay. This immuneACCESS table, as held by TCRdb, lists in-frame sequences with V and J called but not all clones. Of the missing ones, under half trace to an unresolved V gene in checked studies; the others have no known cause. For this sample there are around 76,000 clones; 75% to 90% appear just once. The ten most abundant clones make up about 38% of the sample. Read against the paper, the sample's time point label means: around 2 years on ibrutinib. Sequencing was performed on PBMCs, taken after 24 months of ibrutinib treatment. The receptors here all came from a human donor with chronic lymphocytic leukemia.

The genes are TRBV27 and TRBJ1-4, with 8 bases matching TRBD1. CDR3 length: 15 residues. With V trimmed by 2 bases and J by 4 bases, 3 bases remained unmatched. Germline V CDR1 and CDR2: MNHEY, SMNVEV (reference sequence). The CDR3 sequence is CASSLKGQVNEKLFF. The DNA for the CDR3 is TGTGCCAGCAGTTTAAAGGGACAGGTTAATGAAAAACTGTTTTTT.

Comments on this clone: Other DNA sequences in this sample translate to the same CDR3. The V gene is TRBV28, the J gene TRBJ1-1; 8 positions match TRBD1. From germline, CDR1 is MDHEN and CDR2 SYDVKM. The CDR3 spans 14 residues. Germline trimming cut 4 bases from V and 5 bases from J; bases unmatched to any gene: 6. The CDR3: CASSSGQGDTEAFF. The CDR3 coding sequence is TGTGCCAGCAGTTCCGGACAGGGAGATACTGAAGCTTTCTTT.

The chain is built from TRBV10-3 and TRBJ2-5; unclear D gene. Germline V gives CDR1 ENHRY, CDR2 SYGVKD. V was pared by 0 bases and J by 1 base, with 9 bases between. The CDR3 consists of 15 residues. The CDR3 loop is CAISESSPIQETQYF. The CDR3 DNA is TGTGCCATCAGTGAGTCCTCTCCGATCCAAGAGACCCAGTACTTC.

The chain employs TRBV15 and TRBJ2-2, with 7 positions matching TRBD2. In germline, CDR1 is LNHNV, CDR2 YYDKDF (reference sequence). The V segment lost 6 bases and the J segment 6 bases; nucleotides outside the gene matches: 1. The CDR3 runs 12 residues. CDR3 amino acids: CATRGGAGELFF. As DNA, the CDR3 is TGTGCCACCAGGGGGGGGGCCGGGGAGCTGTTTTTT.

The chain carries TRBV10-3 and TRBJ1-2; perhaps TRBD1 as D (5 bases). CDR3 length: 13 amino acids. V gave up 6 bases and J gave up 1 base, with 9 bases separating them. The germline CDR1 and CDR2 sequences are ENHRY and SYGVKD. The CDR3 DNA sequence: TGTGCCATCAGCCTAGACAGTAACTATGGCTACACCTTC. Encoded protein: CAISLDSNYGYTF.

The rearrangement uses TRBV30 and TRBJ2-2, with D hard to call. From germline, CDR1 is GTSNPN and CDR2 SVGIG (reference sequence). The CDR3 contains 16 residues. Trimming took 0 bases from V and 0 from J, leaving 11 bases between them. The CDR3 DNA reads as TGTGCCTGGAGTGTATTTGGTCCTCCGAACACCGGGGAGCTGTTTTTT. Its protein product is CAWSVFGPPNTGELFF.

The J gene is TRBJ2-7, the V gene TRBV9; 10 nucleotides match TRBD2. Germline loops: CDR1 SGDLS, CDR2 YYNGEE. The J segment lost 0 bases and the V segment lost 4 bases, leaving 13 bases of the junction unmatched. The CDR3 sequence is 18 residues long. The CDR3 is CASSSTSGINPFSYEQYF. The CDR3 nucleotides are TGTGCCAGCAGCTCCACTAGCGGGATAAACCCCTTCTCCTACGAGCAGTACTTC. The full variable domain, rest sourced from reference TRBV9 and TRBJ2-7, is DSGVTQTPKHLITATGQRVTLRCSPRSGDLSVYWYQQSLDQGLQFLIQYYNGEERAKGNILERFSAQQFPDLHSELNLSSLELGDSALYFCASSSTSGINPFSYEQYFGPGTRLTVT.

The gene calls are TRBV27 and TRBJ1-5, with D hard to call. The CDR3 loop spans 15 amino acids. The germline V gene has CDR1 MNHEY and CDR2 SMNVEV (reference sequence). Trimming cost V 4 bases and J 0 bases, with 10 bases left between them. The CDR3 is CASSSMGFSNQPQHF. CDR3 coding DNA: TGTGCCAGCAGTTCAATGGGTTTTAGCAATCAGCCCCAGCATTTT.

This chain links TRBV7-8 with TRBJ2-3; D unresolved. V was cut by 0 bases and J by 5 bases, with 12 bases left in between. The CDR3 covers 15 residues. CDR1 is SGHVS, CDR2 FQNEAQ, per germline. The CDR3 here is CASSLAPNGQDTQYF. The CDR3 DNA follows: TGTGCCAGCAGCTTAGCCCCTAACGGGCAAGATACGCAGTATTTT.

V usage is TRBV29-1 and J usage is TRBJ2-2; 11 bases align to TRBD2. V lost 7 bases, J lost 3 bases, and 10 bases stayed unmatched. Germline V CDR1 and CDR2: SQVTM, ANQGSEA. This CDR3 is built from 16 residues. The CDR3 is CSGTLSGLADTGELFF. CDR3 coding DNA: TGCAGCGGCACCCTATCGGGACTAGCGGACACCGGGGAGCTGTTTTTT.

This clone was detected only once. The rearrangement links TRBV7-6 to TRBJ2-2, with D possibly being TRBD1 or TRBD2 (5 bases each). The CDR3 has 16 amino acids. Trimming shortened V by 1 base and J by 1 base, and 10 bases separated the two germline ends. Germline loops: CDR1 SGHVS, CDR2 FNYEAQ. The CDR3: CASSLGRTQNTGELFF. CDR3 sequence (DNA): TGTGCCAGCAGCTTAGGGAGGACACAGAACACCGGGGAGCTGTTTTTT.

CDR3 loop: CARRLAGLPYNEQFF. The CDR3 DNA follows: TGTGCCCGGCGACTAGCGGGACTGCCCTACAATGAGCAGTTCTTC. This chain links TRBV2 with TRBJ2-1; TRBD2 aligns across 11 bases. The CDR3 sequence is 15 residues long. Per the germline V gene, CDR1 is SNHLY and CDR2 is FYNNEI. Losses at the gene ends were 11 bases for V and 2 bases for J; bases not matched to a gene: 8.

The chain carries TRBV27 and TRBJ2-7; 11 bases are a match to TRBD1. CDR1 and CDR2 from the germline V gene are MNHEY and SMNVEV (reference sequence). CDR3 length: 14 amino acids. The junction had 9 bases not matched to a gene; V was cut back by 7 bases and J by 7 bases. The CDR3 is CASTSGTGGLEQYF. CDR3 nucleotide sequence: TGTGCCAGCACCTCTGGGACAGGGGGATTGGAGCAGTACTTC.

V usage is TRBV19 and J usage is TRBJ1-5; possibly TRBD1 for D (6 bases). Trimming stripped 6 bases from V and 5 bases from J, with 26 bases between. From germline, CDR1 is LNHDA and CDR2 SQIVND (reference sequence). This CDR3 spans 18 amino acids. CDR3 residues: CASSPFIRDKKRHQPQHF. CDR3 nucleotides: TGTGCCAGTAGCCCTTTTATCCGGGACAAAAAACGCCATCAGCCCCAGCATTTT. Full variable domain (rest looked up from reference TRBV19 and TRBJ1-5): DGGITQSPKYLFRKEGQNVTLSCEQNLNHDAMYWYRQDPGQGLRLIYYSQIVNDFQKGDIAEGYSVSREKKESFPLTVTSAQKNPTAFYLCASSPFIRDKKRHQPQHFGDGTRLSIL.

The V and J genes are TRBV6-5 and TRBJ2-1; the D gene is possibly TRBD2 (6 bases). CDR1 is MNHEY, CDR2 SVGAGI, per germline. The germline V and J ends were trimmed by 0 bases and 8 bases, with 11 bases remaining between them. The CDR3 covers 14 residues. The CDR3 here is CASSYSRRGDEQFF. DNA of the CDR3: TGTGCCAGCAGTTACTCAAGGCGGGGAGATGAGCAGTTCTTC.

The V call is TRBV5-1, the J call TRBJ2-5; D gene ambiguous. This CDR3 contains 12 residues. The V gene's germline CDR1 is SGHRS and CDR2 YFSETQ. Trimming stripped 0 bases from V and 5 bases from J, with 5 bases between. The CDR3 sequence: CASSLGLETQYF. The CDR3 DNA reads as TGCGCCAGCAGCTTGGGTCTCGAGACCCAGTACTTC.

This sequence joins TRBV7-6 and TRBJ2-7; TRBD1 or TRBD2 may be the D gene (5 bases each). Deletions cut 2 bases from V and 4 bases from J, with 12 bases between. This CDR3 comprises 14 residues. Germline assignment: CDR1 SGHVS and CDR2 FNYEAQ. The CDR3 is CASSLRGTGYEQYF. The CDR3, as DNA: TGTGCCAGCAGCTTACGGGGCACCGGGTACGAGCAGTACTTC.

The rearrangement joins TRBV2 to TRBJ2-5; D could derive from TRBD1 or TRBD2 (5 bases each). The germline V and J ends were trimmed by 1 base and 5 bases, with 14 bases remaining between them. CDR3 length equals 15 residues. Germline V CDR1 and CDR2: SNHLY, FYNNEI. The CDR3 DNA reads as TGTGCCAGCAGTGAAGATCAGGGATGGGGGGAGACCCAGTACTTC. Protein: CASSEDQGWGETQYF. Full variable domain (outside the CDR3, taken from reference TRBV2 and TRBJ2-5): EPEVTQTPSHQVTQMGQEVILRCVPISNHLYFYWYRQILGQKVEFLVSFYNNEISEKSEIFDDQFSVERPDGSNFTLKIRSTKLEDSAMYFCASSEDQGWGETQYFGPGTRLLVL.

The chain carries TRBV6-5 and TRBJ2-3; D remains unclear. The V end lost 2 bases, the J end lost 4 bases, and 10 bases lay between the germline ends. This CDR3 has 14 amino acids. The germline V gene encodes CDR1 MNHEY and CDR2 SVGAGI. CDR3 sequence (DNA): TGTGCCAGCAGTTACGAGGTGCGTCCAGATACGCAGTATTTT. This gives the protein CASSYEVRPDTQYF.

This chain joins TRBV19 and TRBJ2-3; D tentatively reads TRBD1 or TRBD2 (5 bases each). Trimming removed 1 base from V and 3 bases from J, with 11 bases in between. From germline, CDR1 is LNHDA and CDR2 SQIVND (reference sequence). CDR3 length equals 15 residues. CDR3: CASSIAGPGTDTQYF. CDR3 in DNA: TGTGCCAGTAGTATAGCGGGGCCGGGTACAGATACGCAGTATTTT.

The CDR3 nucleotides read TGTGCCAGCAGCTTGGAGCAAGCGGGAGTTGAGCAGTTCTTC. Protein sequence: CASSLEQAGVEQFF. The rearrangement joins TRBV5-4 to TRBJ2-1, with 8 bases identical to TRBD2. Germline CDR1 and CDR2: SGHNT and YYREEE (reference sequence). The CDR3 is 14 residues long. Losses at the gene ends were 0 bases for V and 9 bases for J; bases not matched to a gene: 5.

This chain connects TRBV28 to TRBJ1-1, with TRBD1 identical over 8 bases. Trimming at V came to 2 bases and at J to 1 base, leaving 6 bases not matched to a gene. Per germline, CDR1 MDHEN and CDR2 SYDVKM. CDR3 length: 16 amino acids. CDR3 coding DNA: TGTGCCAGCAGTTTAAACCCGGGGACAGGGAACACTGAAGCTTTCTTT. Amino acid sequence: CASSLNPGTGNTEAFF.

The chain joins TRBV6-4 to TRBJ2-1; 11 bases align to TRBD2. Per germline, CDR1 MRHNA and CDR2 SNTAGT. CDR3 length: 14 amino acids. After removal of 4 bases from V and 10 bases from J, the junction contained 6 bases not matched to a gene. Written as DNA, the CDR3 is TGTGCCAGCAGTGTACTAGCGGGAGTAGGAGAGCAGTTCTTC. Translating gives CASSVLAGVGEQFF.

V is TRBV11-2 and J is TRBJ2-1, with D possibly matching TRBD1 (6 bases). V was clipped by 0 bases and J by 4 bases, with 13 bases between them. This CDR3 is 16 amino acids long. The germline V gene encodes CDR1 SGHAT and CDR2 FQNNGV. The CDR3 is CASSLDRVGTYNEQFF. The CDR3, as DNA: TGTGCCAGCAGCTTAGATCGGGTCGGGACATACAATGAGCAGTTCTTC.

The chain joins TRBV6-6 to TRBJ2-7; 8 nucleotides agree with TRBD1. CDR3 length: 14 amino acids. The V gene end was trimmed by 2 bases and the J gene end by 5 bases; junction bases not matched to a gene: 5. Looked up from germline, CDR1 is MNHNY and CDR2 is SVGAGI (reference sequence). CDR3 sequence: CASSYDRGRDEQYF. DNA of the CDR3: TGTGCCAGCAGTTACGACAGGGGTAGGGACGAGCAGTACTTC.

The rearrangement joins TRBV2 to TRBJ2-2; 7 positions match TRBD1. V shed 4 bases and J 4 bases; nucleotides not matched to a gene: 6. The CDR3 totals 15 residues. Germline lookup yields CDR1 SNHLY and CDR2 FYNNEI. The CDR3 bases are TGTGCCAGCAGTGTGGCAGGGGGTAGCACCGGGGAGCTGTTTTTT. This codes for CASSVAGGSTGELFF.

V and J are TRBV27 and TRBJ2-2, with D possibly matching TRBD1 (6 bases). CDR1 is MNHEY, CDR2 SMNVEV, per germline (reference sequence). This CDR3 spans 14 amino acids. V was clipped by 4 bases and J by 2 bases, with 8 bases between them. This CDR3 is CASSWGHNTGELFF. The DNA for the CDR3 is TGTGCCAGCAGTTGGGGACACAACACCGGGGAGCTGTTTTTT.

The CDR3 sequence is CASSAQTGGKREQYF. CDR3 DNA sequence: TGTGCCAGCTCAGCGCAGACAGGGGGCAAGCGCGAGCAGTACTTC. V usage is TRBV18 and J usage is TRBJ2-7; 10 bases map to TRBD1. The ends lost 5 bases at V and 6 bases at J; junction bases unmatched: 10. CDR3 length equals 15 residues. CDR1 is KGHSH and CDR2 is LQKENI in the germline V gene.

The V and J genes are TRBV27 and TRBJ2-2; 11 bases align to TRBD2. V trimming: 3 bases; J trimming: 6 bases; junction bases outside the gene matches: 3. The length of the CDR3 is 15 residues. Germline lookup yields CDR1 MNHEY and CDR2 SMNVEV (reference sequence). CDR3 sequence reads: CASSFRLAGPGELFF. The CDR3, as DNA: TGTGCCAGCAGTTTCCGACTAGCGGGACCCGGGGAGCTGTTTTTT.